This T cell receptor beta chain was identified in a study of metastatic and nonmetastatic thyroid tumors (dated by TCRdb to the early 2020s). In terms of the full investigation: The researchers compared repertoires between peripheral blood samples and tumor or nodule tissue samples from patients with malignant or benign thyroid disease. General study outcomes and caveats: In both blood and tumor samples, TCR beta diversity was reported to be significantly higher in malignant tumors than in benign nodules.

The protocol used for the library was PCR. The data were produced on an Illumina HiSeq 4000. High-throughput sequencing was used to profile the TCR beta-chain CDR3 region of each patient. In the original analysis: A classifier to discriminate distant-metastatic papillary thyroid cancer patients was built from CDR3 differences across clinicopathological groups. To measure repertoire diversity the researchers used the Shannon index, while the Morisita-Horn index served to gauge how similar the tumor and blood repertoires were. TCRdb applied fastp at Q25 and MiXCR to the public reads, then kept only in-frame beta chains. The authors' filters were not applied to this entry. In this sample the table shows approximately 35,000 clones, roughly 33% of which occur a single time. Roughly 15% of the sample is in the top ten clones. Trimming removed 0 bases from V and 4 bases from J; the gene matches leave 12 bases unexplained. Its CDR3 holds 18 amino acids, cysteine through phenylalanine. Solely the CDR3 DNA is kept, with 54 bases framed from the first base. CDR1 is given as SGHAT and CDR2 as FQNNGV, both from the germline V gene.

In the case of this clone: Which antigen it targets is not known. It has no much larger one-base neighbor in the sample; base qualities were not kept.

No treatment had been received by any patient before thyroid surgery. Using T-cell receptor beta sequencing, the study looked back at clinical samples from patients collected from the early 2010s to the late 2010s. The sequence derives from a female donor with papillary thyroid cancer or a benign thyroid nodule (not recorded which). Some clones in this sample may be carry-over from other donors' samples. Input material: tumor tissue. The rearrangement combines TRBV11-2 with TRBJ2-3; 8 of the junction bases match TRBD2. CDR3 loop: CASSLDASLAGGSDTQYF. The DNA sequence reads TGTGCCAGCAGCTTAGACGCCTCTCTGGCGGGAGGCTCAGATACGCAGTATTTT.